The rows below give T cell receptor beta chains drawn from one sample of a study of T cell responses to AZD1222 COVID-19 vaccine. The assay was immunoSEQ multiplex PCR, and TCRdb's table has in-frame clones only and misses some. This table has roughly 100,000 clones, about 90% appearing once. The sample consisted of peripheral blood, taken on day 0 of AZD1222 vaccination. These receptors were taken from an adult in good health. Both conserved end residues are part of each CDR3. The D gene is left open where the match is weak. Clone size is shown for a subset of rows, as once, few, many or a class of expanded clone.

V gene: TRBV5-1; J gene: TRBJ1-6; clone size: .; D gene: .; CDR3 DNA: TGCGCCAGCAGCTTGAACCTGAATTCACCCCTCCACTTT; CDR3 protein: CASSLNLNSPLHF
V gene: TRBV1; J gene: TRBJ1-1; clone size: .; D gene: .; CDR3 DNA: TGCACCAGCAGCCAAGATCTCCCAGGTGGAGTGGACACTGAAGCTTTCTTT; CDR3 protein: CTSSQDLPGGVDTEAFF
V gene: TRBV11-2; J gene: TRBJ2-3; clone size: once; D gene: .; CDR3 DNA: TGTGCCAGCAGCTACGACACCACAGATACGCAGTATTTT; CDR3 protein: CASSYDTTDTQYF
V gene: TRBV19; J gene: TRBJ2-1; clone size: .; D gene: TRBD2; CDR3 DNA: TGTGCCAGTAGTATACCTAGCGGTGGGTACAATGAGCAGTTCTTC; CDR3 protein: CASSIPSGGYNEQFF
V gene: TRBV6-6; J gene: TRBJ1-6; clone size: .; D gene: TRBD1; CDR3 DNA: TGTGCCAGCAGTTCACCGGGACAGGGATATTCACCCCTCCACTTT; CDR3 protein: CASSSPGQGYSPLHF
V gene: TRBV3-1/TRBV3-2; J gene: TRBJ1-1; clone size: .; D gene: .; CDR3 DNA: TGTGCCAGCACAGGCTGGACTGAAGCTTTCTTT; CDR3 protein: CASTGWTEAFF
V gene: TRBV6-5; J gene: TRBJ1-5; clone size: .; D gene: .; CDR3 DNA: TGTGCCAGCAGACCTCAGGCGGCTAGGAATCAGCCCCAGCATTTT; CDR3 protein: CASRPQAARNQPQHF
V gene: TRBV30; J gene: TRBJ2-4; clone size: once; D gene: TRBD1; CDR3 DNA: TGTGCCTGGAGTGGACAGGGAAACATTCAGTACTTC; CDR3 protein: CAWSGQGNIQYF
V gene: TRBV7-9; J gene: TRBJ1-2; clone size: .; D gene: .; CDR3 DNA: TGTGCCAGCAGCTTATCACGGAGGACTAACTATGGCTACACCTTC; CDR3 protein: CASSLSRRTNYGYTF
V gene: TRBV5-6; J gene: TRBJ1-5; clone size: .; D gene: .; CDR3 DNA: TGTGCCAGCAGCTCCTACTCGGAGGGGGGGGCATGGCCCCAGCATTTT; CDR3 protein: CASSSYSEGGAWPQHF
V gene: TRBV11-2; J gene: TRBJ2-3; clone size: once; D gene: TRBD2; CDR3 DNA: TGTGCCAGCAGCTTACATCATAGCGGGCAGACAGATACGCAGTATTTT; CDR3 protein: CASSLHHSGQTDTQYF
V gene: TRBV10-3; J gene: TRBJ2-2; clone size: .; D gene: TRBD2; CDR3 DNA: TGTGCCATCAGTGACGGGACTAGCACGAACACCGGGGAGCTGTTTTTT; CDR3 protein: CAISDGTSTNTGELFF
V gene: TRBV6-2/TRBV6-3; J gene: TRBJ1-5; clone size: .; D gene: TRBD1; CDR3 DNA: TGTGCCAGCAGTTCTCCCGGGACAGACAATCAGCCCCAGCATTTT; CDR3 protein: CASSSPGTDNQPQHF
V gene: TRBV10-2; J gene: TRBJ1-1; clone size: .; D gene: .; CDR3 DNA: TGCGCCAGCAGTCCTGGACAGTCTGGAAGGTTGACTGAAGCTTTCTTT; CDR3 protein: CASSPGQSGRLTEAFF
V gene: TRBV12-3/TRBV12-4; J gene: TRBJ1-2; clone size: few; D gene: .; CDR3 DNA: TGTGCCAGCAGTTTTTGGTCCTATGGCTACACCTTC; CDR3 protein: CASSFWSYGYTF
V gene: TRBV3-1/TRBV3-2; J gene: TRBJ1-1; clone size: .; D gene: .; CDR3 DNA: TGTGCCAGCAGCCAACACGGGGGCACTGAAGCTTTCTTT; CDR3 protein: CASSQHGGTEAFF
V gene: TRBV6-5; J gene: TRBJ1-5; clone size: once; D gene: .; CDR3 DNA: TGTGCCAGCTGTTGGGCAGTTAATCAGCCCCAGCATTTT; CDR3 protein: CASCWAVNQPQHF
V gene: TRBV29-1; J gene: TRBJ1-5; clone size: .; D gene: .; CDR3 DNA: TGCAGCGTTGGTCAAGGCAATCAGCCCCAGCATTTT; CDR3 protein: CSVGQGNQPQHF
V gene: TRBV21-1; J gene: TRBJ2-1; clone size: .; D gene: .; CDR3 DNA: TGTGCCAGCAGCAAAGTTGACAGGGAACCCTACAATGAGCAGTTCTTC; CDR3 protein: CASSKVDREPYNEQFF
V gene: TRBV6-5; J gene: TRBJ2-7; clone size: .; D gene: .; CDR3 DNA: TGTGCCAGCTCTCCTGGGGGGAACCACCCCCACGAGCAGTACTTC; CDR3 protein: CASSPGGNHPHEQYF
V gene: TRBV15; J gene: TRBJ1-2; clone size: .; D gene: TRBD1; CDR3 DNA: TGTGCCACCAGCATCCTTCAGACAGGGGCTTATGGCTACACCTTC; CDR3 protein: CATSILQTGAYGYTF
V gene: TRBV18; J gene: TRBJ2-7; clone size: .; D gene: .; CDR3 DNA: TGTGCCAGCTCACCTGGGACAAATTCCTACGAGCAGTACTTC; CDR3 protein: CASSPGTNSYEQYF
V gene: TRBV28; J gene: TRBJ2-7; clone size: .; D gene: .; CDR3 DNA: TGTGCCAGCAGTCCACTAGACAGCCCCTCCTACGAGCAGTACTTC; CDR3 protein: CASSPLDSPSYEQYF
V gene: TRBV5-6; J gene: TRBJ2-7; clone size: .; D gene: TRBD2; CDR3 DNA: TGTGCCAGCAGCCCGGGAGGGTACTACGAGCAGTACTTC; CDR3 protein: CASSPGGYYEQYF
V gene: TRBV29-1; J gene: TRBJ2-5; clone size: .; D gene: TRBD1; CDR3 DNA: TGCAGCCTGACAGGGACCGCAGAGACCCAGTACTTC; CDR3 protein: CSLTGTAETQYF
V gene: TRBV9; J gene: TRBJ2-7; clone size: .; D gene: TRBD1; CDR3 DNA: TGTGCCAGCAGCCCCGGGACAGGGTTTTACGAGCAGTACTTC; CDR3 protein: CASSPGTGFYEQYF
V gene: TRBV27; J gene: TRBJ1-6; clone size: .; D gene: .; CDR3 DNA: TGTGCCAGCAGTTTATATCCGGGGGGCAATCGGAATTCACCCCTCCACTTT; CDR3 protein: CASSLYPGGNRNSPLHF
V gene: TRBV12-5; J gene: TRBJ2-1; clone size: few; D gene: .; CDR3 DNA: TGTGCTAGTGGTTCCTTCTCCCAAAGCTCCTACAATGAGCAGTTCTTC; CDR3 protein: CASGSFSQSSYNEQFF
V gene: TRBV28; J gene: TRBJ1-3; clone size: .; D gene: .; CDR3 DNA: TGTGCCAGCAGACAGTCGGATGCTGGAAACACCATATATTTT; CDR3 protein: CASRQSDAGNTIYF
V gene: TRBV18; J gene: TRBJ2-1; clone size: .; D gene: TRBD1; CDR3 DNA: TGTGCCAGCTCTCTATTCCGGGACAGGGGAGGGGATGAGCAGTTCTTC; CDR3 protein: CASSLFRDRGGDEQFF
V gene: TRBV6-5; J gene: TRBJ2-7; clone size: .; D gene: .; CDR3 DNA: TGTGCCAGCAGTTACAACGACGGATCCTTCTCCTACGAGCAGTACTTC; CDR3 protein: CASSYNDGSFSYEQYF
V gene: TRBV3-1/TRBV3-2; J gene: TRBJ2-7; clone size: .; D gene: TRBD1; CDR3 DNA: TGTGCCAGCAGCCGAAGGACAGGGGGTTCCTACGAGCAGTACTTC; CDR3 protein: CASSRRTGGSYEQYF
V gene: TRBV19; J gene: TRBJ2-3; clone size: .; D gene: .; CDR3 DNA: TGTGCCAGTAGTCGCAGGGGTGGTGGCACAGATACGCAGTATTTT; CDR3 protein: CASSRRGGGTDTQYF
V gene: TRBV5-1; J gene: TRBJ1-6; clone size: .; D gene: .; CDR3 DNA: TGCGCCAGCAGCTTCGACGGATACTATAATTCACCCCTCCACTTT; CDR3 protein: CASSFDGYYNSPLHF
V gene: TRBV4-1; J gene: TRBJ2-5; clone size: .; D gene: TRBD2; CDR3 DNA: TGCGCCAGCAGCCGAGGGGGACTAGCGGGAGTCGCGGGTCAAGAGACCCAGTACTTC; CDR3 protein: CASSRGGLAGVAGQETQYF
V gene: TRBV5-1; J gene: TRBJ2-2; clone size: .; D gene: TRBD2; CDR3 DNA: TGCGCCAGCAGCCTTGGGACTAGCAGACCCACCGGGGAGCTGTTTTTT; CDR3 protein: CASSLGTSRPTGELFF
V gene: TRBV6-5; J gene: TRBJ1-1; clone size: .; D gene: .; CDR3 DNA: TGTGCCAGCAGTAACGGTTTCGCCGAAGCTTTCTTT; CDR3 protein: CASSNGFAEAFF
V gene: TRBV27; J gene: TRBJ1-3; clone size: .; D gene: .; CDR3 DNA: TGTGCCAGCAGTTTGCAGGGGTCTCTCTCTGGAAACACCATATATTTT; CDR3 protein: CASSLQGSLSGNTIYF
V gene: TRBV11-2; J gene: TRBJ2-7; clone size: .; D gene: .; CDR3 DNA: TGTGCCAGCAGCTTACTACAGAGTTCCTACGAGCAGTACTTC; CDR3 protein: CASSLLQSSYEQYF
V gene: TRBV27; J gene: TRBJ2-1; clone size: .; D gene: TRBD2; CDR3 DNA: TGTGCCAGCCTACACCGGGAGGGGGGTAATGAGCAGTTCTTC; CDR3 protein: CASLHREGGNEQFF
V gene: TRBV21-1; J gene: TRBJ2-7; clone size: .; D gene: .; CDR3 DNA: TGTGCCAGCCGCGCACACGGGACAATTTGGTTCGAGCAGTACTTC; CDR3 protein: CASRAHGTIWFEQYF
V gene: TRBV11-2; J gene: TRBJ2-1; clone size: .; D gene: TRBD2; CDR3 DNA: TGTGCCAGCAGCTTAGGGCTAGCGGAATACAATGAGCAGTTCTTC; CDR3 protein: CASSLGLAEYNEQFF
V gene: TRBV28; J gene: TRBJ2-7; clone size: .; D gene: .; CDR3 DNA: TGTGCCAGCAGTACAACAGAAACTTACGAGCAGTACTTC; CDR3 protein: CASSTTETYEQYF
V gene: TRBV29-1; J gene: TRBJ1-1; clone size: once; D gene: TRBD1; CDR3 DNA: TGCAGCGTTCTCGGACAGGGAGGCACTGAAGCTTTCTTT; CDR3 protein: CSVLGQGGTEAFF
V gene: TRBV5-1; J gene: TRBJ2-7; clone size: few; D gene: .; CDR3 DNA: TGCGCCAGCAGCTTGGCTGCTCTGAGCTCCTACGAGCAGTACTTC; CDR3 protein: CASSLAALSSYEQYF